One and the same sample provided the 8 T cell receptor beta chains below, sequenced in a study of regulatory dendritic cells for organ transplantation. What these receptors recognize is not known. Profiling relied on immunoSEQ multiplex PCR, and the TCRdb table lists in-frame clones only, not all of them. The data contain approximately 22,000 clones, roughly 85% of them singletons. Sorted subsets were CFSE-labeled and cultured less than 6 days with allogeneic dendritic cells. Sequenced sample: naive CD4+ T cells from blood cultured with dendritic cells. The subset denotes: CD45RA+ naive T cells. Receptors were obtained from a human donor in good health.

This rearrangement joins TRBV2 to TRBJ2-7; the D gene could be TRBD1 or TRBD2 (6 bases each). There are 13 residues in the CDR3. CDR1 and CDR2 (germline): SNHLY, FYNNEI. Between the trimmed V and J ends, which lost 1 base and 5 bases, there was a span of 9 bases. In DNA form, the CDR3 reads TGTGCCAGCAGTGAAGAGAGGGGGGACGAGCAGTACTTC. This gives the protein CASSEERGDEQYF.

J is TRBJ1-5 and V is TRBV18; 9 bases agree with TRBD1. Germline CDR1 is KGHSH and CDR2 is LQKENI. With 3 bases clipped from V and 7 bases from J, the junction kept 7 bases outside the gene matches. The CDR3 sequence is 15 residues long. The CDR3 region has the DNA TGTGCCAGCTCACCTAGCAGGGACAGGGAACAGCCCCAGCATTTT. Its translation: CASSPSRDREQPQHF.

This CDR3 reads CASIPAQARGDEQYF. The CDR3 DNA follows: TGCGCCAGCATCCCGGCCCAGGCCCGGGGGGACGAGCAGTACTTC. The V gene is TRBV5-1, the J gene TRBJ2-7; 7 nucleotides match TRBD2. The CDR3 loop spans 15 amino acids. Germline V gene lookup returns CDR1 SGHRS and CDR2 YFSETQ. The trim removed 6 bases at V and 5 bases at J, leaving 14 bases unmatched.

V and J are TRBV5-4 and TRBJ2-7; no reliable D call. The V gene lost 0 bases and the J gene lost 1 base, with 2 bases spanning the gap. The CDR3 loop spans 12 amino acids. Germline values: CDR1 SGHNT, CDR2 YYREEE (reference sequence). CDR3 region: CASSLESYEQYF. DNA of the CDR3: TGTGCCAGCAGCTTGGAGTCCTACGAGCAGTACTTC.

The chain couples TRBV7-9 to TRBJ1-4; possible D gene TRBD1, 5 bases. Germline CDR1 reads SEHNR; CDR2 reads FQNEAQ (reference sequence). This CDR3 has 15 residues. V was clipped by 7 bases and J by 0 bases, with 12 bases between them. CDR3 amino acids: CASTELRATNEKLFF. The DNA for the CDR3 is TGTGCCAGCACCGAACTCAGGGCAACTAATGAAAAACTGTTTTTT. Full variable domain (missing parts from reference TRBV7-9 and TRBJ1-4): DTGVSQNPRHKITKRGQNVTFRCDPISEHNRLYWYRQTLGQGPEFLTYFQNEAQLEKSRLLSDRFSAERPKGSFSTLEIQRTEQGDSAMYLCASTELRATNEKLFFGSGTQLSVL.

This sequence joins TRBV11-3 and TRBJ2-1; TRBD2 agrees at 8 bases. CDR1 is SGHNT, CDR2 YENEEA, per germline. CDR3 size: 13 residues. V was clipped by 5 bases and J by 5 bases; unmatched bases: 2. This chain's CDR3 is CASSNSGNNEQFF. In DNA form, the CDR3 reads TGTGCCAGCAGCAATAGCGGGAACAATGAGCAGTTCTTC. Filled out from reference TRBV11-3 and TRBJ2-1, the complete variable domain reads EAGVVQSPRYKIIEKKQPVAFWCNPISGHNTLYWYLQNLGQGPELLIRYENEEAVDDSQLPKDRFSAERLKGVDSTLKIQPAELGDSAVYLCASSNSGNNEQFFGPGTRLTVL.

The chain uses TRBV5-4 and TRBJ1-5; D not certain. CDR1 is SGHNT, CDR2 YYREEE, per germline (reference sequence). V was trimmed by 0 bases and J by 4 bases, leaving 8 bases between them. The CDR3 has 14 amino acids. The CDR3 DNA sequence: TGTGCCAGCAGCTTGGAGGGTTGGAATCAGCCCCAGCATTTT. It codes for CASSLEGWNQPQHF.

The CDR3 DNA reads TGTGCCAGCAGCTTGGTAGTGACATTCACCGGGGAGCTGTTTTTT. It codes for CASSLVVTFTGELFF. V gene TRBV5-8 combines with J gene TRBJ2-2; D is undetermined. The CDR3 consists of 15 residues. The ends were cut back, 0 bases at V and 4 bases at J, with 10 bases in the middle. The germline CDR1 and CDR2 sequences are SGHTS and YDEGEE.